The T cell receptor (beta chain) under discussion was sequenced for a study of blood T cell repertoires in COVID-19. Only in-frame clones appear in the TCRdb table, and some are missing; sequencing was by immunoSEQ multiplex PCR. The sample has around 78,000 clones; about 88% are singletons. The specimen sequenced was peripheral blood. This TCR was sampled from a human donor in a cohort sampled during active COVID-19.

The CDR3 reads CASSSPAGGAYEQYF. As DNA, the CDR3 is TGTGCCAGCAGTTCTCCTGCGGGAGGAGCCTACGAGCAGTACTTC. V is TRBV28 and J is TRBJ2-7, with 8 positions matching TRBD2. V shed 4 bases and J 2 bases; nucleotides not matched to a gene: 7. This CDR3 is built from 15 residues. Germline V gene data show CDR1 as MDHEN and CDR2 as SYDVKM.